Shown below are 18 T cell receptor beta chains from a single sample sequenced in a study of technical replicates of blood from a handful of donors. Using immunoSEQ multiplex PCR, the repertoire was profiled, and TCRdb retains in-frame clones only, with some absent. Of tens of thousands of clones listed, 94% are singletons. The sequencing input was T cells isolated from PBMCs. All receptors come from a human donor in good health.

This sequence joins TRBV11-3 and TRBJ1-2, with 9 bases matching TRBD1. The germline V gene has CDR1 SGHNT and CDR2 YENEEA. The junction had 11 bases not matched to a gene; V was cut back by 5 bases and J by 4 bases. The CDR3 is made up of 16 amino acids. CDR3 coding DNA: TGTGCCAGCAGCCTTTTACCGGGACAGGGACTCTATGGCTACACCTTC. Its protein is CASSLLPGQGLYGYTF.

The CDR3 protein is CASSPWSSLGEQYF. The CDR3 nucleotides are TGTGCCAGCAGCCCCTGGAGTTCCTTGGGCGAGCAGTACTTC. V is TRBV7-9 and J is TRBJ2-7; unclear D gene. Germline CDR1 reads SEHNR; CDR2 reads FQNEAQ (reference sequence). This CDR3 has 14 amino acids. V was cut by 5 bases and J by 6 bases, with 17 bases left in between.

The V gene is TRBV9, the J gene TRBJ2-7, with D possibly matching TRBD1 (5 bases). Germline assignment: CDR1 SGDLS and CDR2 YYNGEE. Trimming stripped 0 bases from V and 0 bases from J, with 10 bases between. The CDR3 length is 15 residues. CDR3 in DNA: TGTGCCAGCAGCGTAGGGACACTCGGCTCCTACGAGCAGTACTTC. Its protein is CASSVGTLGSYEQYF.

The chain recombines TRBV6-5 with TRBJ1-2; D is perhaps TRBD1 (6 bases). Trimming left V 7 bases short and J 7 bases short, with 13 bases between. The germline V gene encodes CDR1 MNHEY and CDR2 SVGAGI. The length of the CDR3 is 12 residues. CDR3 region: CASTNQGFGYTF. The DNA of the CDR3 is TGTGCCAGCACAAATCAGGGGTTTGGCTACACCTTC.

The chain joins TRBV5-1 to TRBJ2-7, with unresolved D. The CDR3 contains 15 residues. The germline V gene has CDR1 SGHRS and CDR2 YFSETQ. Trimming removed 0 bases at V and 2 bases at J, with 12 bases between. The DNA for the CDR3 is TGCGCCAGCAGCTTGGGGGCCAGCTATACCTACGAGCAGTACTTC. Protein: CASSLGASYTYEQYF.

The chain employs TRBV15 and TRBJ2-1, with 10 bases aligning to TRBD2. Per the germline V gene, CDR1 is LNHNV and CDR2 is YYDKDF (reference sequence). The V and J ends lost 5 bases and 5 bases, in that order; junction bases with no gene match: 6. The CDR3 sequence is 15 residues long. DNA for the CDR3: TGTGCCACCAGCCGGGGACTAGCGTCGGACAATGAGCAGTTCTTC. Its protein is CATSRGLASDNEQFF.

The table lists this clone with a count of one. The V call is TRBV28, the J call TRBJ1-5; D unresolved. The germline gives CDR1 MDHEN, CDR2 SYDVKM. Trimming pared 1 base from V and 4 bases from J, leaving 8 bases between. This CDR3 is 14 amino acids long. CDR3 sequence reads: CASSLSRGNQPQHF. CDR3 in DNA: TGTGCCAGCAGTTTATCCCGAGGGAATCAGCCCCAGCATTTT.

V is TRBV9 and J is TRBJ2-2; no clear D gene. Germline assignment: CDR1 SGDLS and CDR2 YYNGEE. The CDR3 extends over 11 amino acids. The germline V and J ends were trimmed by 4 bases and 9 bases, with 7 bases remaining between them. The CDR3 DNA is TGTGCCAGCAGCTTCGACAGGGAGCTGTTTTTT. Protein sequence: CASSFDRELFF.

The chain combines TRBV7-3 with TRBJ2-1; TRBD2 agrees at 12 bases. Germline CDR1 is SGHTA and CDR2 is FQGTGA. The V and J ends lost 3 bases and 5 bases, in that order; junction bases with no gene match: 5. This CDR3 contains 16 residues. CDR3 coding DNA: TGTGCCAGCAGCTTTCCCGCTAGCGGGGGGGACAATGAGCAGTTCTTC. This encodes CASSFPASGGDNEQFF.

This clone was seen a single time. CDR3 in DNA: TGTGCCAGCAGCTTGCAGGCGGGAGGGTTGACAGATACGCAGTATTTT. Its protein is CASSLQAGGLTDTQYF. The chain uses TRBV11-2 and TRBJ2-3, with 9 bases matching TRBD2. The CDR3 contains 16 residues. The J segment lost 3 bases and the V segment lost 3 bases, leaving 7 bases of the junction unmatched. The germline V gene encodes CDR1 SGHAT and CDR2 FQNNGV.

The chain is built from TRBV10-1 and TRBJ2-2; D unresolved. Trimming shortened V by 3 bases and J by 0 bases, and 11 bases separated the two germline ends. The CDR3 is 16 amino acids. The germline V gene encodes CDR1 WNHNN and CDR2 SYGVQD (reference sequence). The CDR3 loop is CASSDSVGANTGELFF. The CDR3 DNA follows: TGCGCCAGCAGTGATAGTGTGGGCGCGAACACCGGGGAGCTGTTTTTT.

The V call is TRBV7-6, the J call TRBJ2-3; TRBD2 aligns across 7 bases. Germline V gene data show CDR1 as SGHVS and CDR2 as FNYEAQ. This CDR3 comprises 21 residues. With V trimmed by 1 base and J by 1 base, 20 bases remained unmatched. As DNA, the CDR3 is TGTGCCAGCAGCTTAGTCGTTGATCGCATTCTAGCGGAGTGGGGCACAGATACGCAGTATTTT. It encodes CASSLVVDRILAEWGTDTQYF. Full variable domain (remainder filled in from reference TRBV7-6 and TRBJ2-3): GAGVSQSPRYKVTKRGQDVALRCDPISGHVSLYWYRQALGQGPEFLTYFNYEAQQDKSGLPNDRFSAERPEGSISTLTIQRTEQRDSAMYRCASSLVVDRILAEWGTDTQYFGPGTRLTVL.

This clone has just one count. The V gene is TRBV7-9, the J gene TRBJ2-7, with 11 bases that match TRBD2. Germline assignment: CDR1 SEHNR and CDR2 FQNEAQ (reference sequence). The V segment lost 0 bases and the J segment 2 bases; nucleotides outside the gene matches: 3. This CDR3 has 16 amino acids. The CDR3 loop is CASSLARLAGPYEQYF. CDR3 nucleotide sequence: TGTGCCAGCAGCTTAGCGAGACTAGCGGGGCCCTACGAGCAGTACTTC.

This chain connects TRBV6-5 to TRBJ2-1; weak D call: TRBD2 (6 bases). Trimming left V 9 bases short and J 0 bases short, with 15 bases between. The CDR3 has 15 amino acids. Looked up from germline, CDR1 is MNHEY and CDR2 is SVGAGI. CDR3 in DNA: TGTGCCAGTAAGAGGGACTTGAGCTCCTACAATGAGCAGTTCTTC. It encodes CASKRDLSSYNEQFF.

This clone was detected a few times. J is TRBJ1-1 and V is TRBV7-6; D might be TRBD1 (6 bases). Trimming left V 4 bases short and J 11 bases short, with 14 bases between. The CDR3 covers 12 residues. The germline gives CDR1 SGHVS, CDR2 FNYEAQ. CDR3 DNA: TGTGCCAGCAGCTCCCTACAGGGCTGGGCTTTCTTT. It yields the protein CASSSLQGWAFF.

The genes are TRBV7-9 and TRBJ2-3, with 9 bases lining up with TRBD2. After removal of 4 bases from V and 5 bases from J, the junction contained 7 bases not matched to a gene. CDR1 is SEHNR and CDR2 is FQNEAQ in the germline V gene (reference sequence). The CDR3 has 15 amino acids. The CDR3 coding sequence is TGTGCCAGCAGCTGGCAGGCTAGCGGGAAAGATACGCAGTATTTT. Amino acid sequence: CASSWQASGKDTQYF.

This CDR3 reads CASSLGRGTDTQYF. The CDR3 DNA sequence: TGTGCCAGCAGCTTAGGCAGGGGCACAGATACGCAGTATTTT. The genes are TRBV7-9 and TRBJ2-3, with a possible D match to TRBD1 (5 bases). Between the trimmed V and J ends, which lost 1 base and 1 base, there was a span of 6 bases. CDR3 length equals 14 residues. CDR1 and CDR2 from the germline V gene are SEHNR and FQNEAQ (reference sequence).

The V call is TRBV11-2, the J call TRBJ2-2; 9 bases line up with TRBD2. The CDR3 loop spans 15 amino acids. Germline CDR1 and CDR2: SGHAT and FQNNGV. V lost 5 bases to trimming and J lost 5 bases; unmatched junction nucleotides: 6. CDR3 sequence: CASSPSLAGTGELFF. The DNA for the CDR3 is TGTGCCAGCAGCCCGTCCCTAGCGGGGACCGGGGAGCTGTTTTTT.